What follows are 9 T cell receptor beta chains derived from one specimen sequenced in a study of T-cell memory formation after mild COVID-19. TCRdb itself ran the 5' RACE reads through MiXCR, one entry per CDR3 protein. In the table there are 150,000 or so distinct CDR3 sequences, 11% of which are singletons. The specimen was PBMCs or a T cell subset sorted from them (not recorded which). These receptors were obtained from a man aged 18 to 35 who had mild COVID-19 (a few samples of this study predate the infection). Cell type and time point are not known.

This clonotype turned up a few times. V usage is TRBV28 and J usage is TRBJ1-2, with D possibly TRBD1 on 6 matching bases. V dropped 7 bases and J dropped 5 bases, with 11 bases sitting between them. The CDR3 contains 12 residues. From germline, CDR1 is MDHEN and CDR2 SYDVKM. The DNA for the CDR3 is TGTGCCAGCACCGAAGGGGGGTATGGCTACACCTTC. Protein sequence: CASTEGGYGYTF.

The chain couples TRBV7-2 to TRBJ2-7, with 8 bases fitting TRBD1. V gave up 8 bases and J gave up 4 bases; unmatched junction bases: 4. The CDR3 is 12 amino acids. CDR1 and CDR2 (germline): SGHTA, FQGNSA. The CDR3 protein is CASGDRLYEQYF. CDR3 bases: TGTGCCAGCGGGGACAGGTTATACGAGCAGTACTTC.

In this sample, this clonotype turned up a few times. The J gene is TRBJ2-1, the V gene TRBV5-1, with 7 bases matching TRBD1. The length of the CDR3 is 13 residues. V gave up 2 bases and J gave up 6 bases; unmatched junction bases: 2. Germline loops: CDR1 SGHRS, CDR2 YFSETQ. For the CDR3, the DNA is TGCGCCAGCAGCTTACGACAGGGCAATGAGCAGTTCTTC. It is translated as CASSLRQGNEQFF.

This clonotype has more than one count but fewer than ten. The chain is built from TRBV6-2 or TRBV6-3 and TRBJ2-7; D is unclear. The CDR3 contains 10 residues. Per germline, CDR1 MNHEY and CDR2 SVGEGT. Trimming shortened V by 5 bases and J by 4 bases, and 3 bases separated the two germline ends. The CDR3 here is CASSHYEQYV. The CDR3 DNA reads as TGTGCCAGCAGTCATTACGAGCAGTACGTC.

This clonotype was detected only a few times. The chain employs TRBV20-1 and TRBJ2-5; 10 nucleotides agree with TRBD2. The CDR3 is 12 residues long. Germline V gives CDR1 DFQATT, CDR2 SNEGSKA (reference sequence). Trimming removed 6 bases from V and 13 bases from J; junction bases left unmatched: 11. In DNA form, the CDR3 reads TGCAGTGCCGCCGGGACTAGCGTTGGGAGGTACTTC. Translation gives CSAAGTSVGRYF.

V and J are TRBV7-2 and TRBJ2-5; a possible D gene is TRBD2 (7 bases). V lost 5 bases to trimming and J lost 4 bases, with 17 bases between them. This CDR3 has 15 residues. The V gene's germline CDR1 is SGHTA and CDR2 FQGNSA. The CDR3 coding sequence is TGTGCCAGCAGCCTCTCGCGGGGGCCGGTAGAGACCCAGTACTTC. Protein sequence: CASSLSRGPVETQYF.

The gene calls are TRBV7-2 and TRBJ1-2; a weak D match, TRBD1 (6 bases). CDR1 is SGHTA, CDR2 FQGNSA, per germline. CDR3 length: 15 amino acids. The ends were cut back, 5 bases at V and 6 bases at J, with 19 bases in the middle. The CDR3 loop is CASSPHGGGTNGYTF. Written as DNA, the CDR3 is TGTGCCAGCAGCCCACATGGGGGGGGCACTAATGGCTACACCTTC.

The chain links TRBV29-1 to TRBJ1-1, with a possible D match to TRBD1 (6 bases). There are 13 residues in the CDR3. V was trimmed by 4 bases and J by 3 bases, leaving 12 bases between them. In germline, CDR1 is SQVTM, CDR2 ANQGSEA. In DNA, the CDR3 is TGCAGCGTTGTCAGGGGCAGGTACACTGAAGCTTTCTTT. As protein: CSVVRGRYTEAFF.

This clonotype has a count of ten or more. V is TRBV9 and J is TRBJ2-3; a possible D gene is TRBD1 (5 bases). The CDR3 is 15 amino acids. CDR1 is SGDLS, CDR2 YYNGEE, per germline. Trimming left V 0 bases short and J 6 bases short, with 14 bases between. Here the CDR3 DNA reads TGTGCCAGCAGCGTAGGTAACCAGGGCGAGGATACGCAGTATTTT. This translates into CASSVGNQGEDTQYF.